Below are 18 T cell receptor beta chains sequenced from a single sample in a study of spatial heterogeneity in lung cancer. From the 5' RACE reads, TCRdb called clonotypes with MiXCR, one entry per CDR3 protein. The repertoire holds some 10,000 distinct CDR3 sequences, with roughly 22% as singletons. As to time point: blood at routine non-recurrence follow-up after resection. Sequencing used PBMCs, obtained at follow-up. These receptors all stem from a male donor with early-stage non-small cell lung cancer.

The chain couples TRBV12-3 or TRBV12-4 to TRBJ1-1; D possibly corresponds to TRBD1 (5 bases). Deletions cut 7 bases from V and 5 bases from J, with 20 bases between. The CDR3 contains 15 residues. In nucleotides, the CDR3 is TGTGCCAGCAAGTTGCACAAGGGACGTTCGACTGAAGCTTTCTTT. This encodes CASKLHKGRSTEAFF.

The chain has TRBV6-2 or TRBV6-3 and TRBJ1-1; TRBD1 matches 7 bases. The germline CDR1 and CDR2 sequences are MNHEY and SVGEGT. The CDR3 has 13 residues. V gave up 6 bases and J gave up 6 bases; unmatched junction bases: 7. The CDR3 spells CASRPTGKPEAFF. CDR3 in DNA: TGTGCCAGCAGACCGACAGGGAAGCCTGAAGCTTTCTTT.

This clonotype came up a few times. J is TRBJ1-5 and V is TRBV7-8; 7 nucleotides agree with TRBD1. V dropped 0 bases and J dropped 2; count of bases not matched to a gene: 4. CDR1 SGHVS and CDR2 FQNEAQ come from the germline V gene. The CDR3 totals 16 residues. The DNA for the CDR3 is TGTGCCAGCAGCTTAGCGCTCGGACAGGGCAATCAGCCCCAGCATTTT. It is translated as CASSLALGQGNQPQHF.

Relative to its sample, this clonotype is medium-sized. This sequence joins TRBV7-8 and TRBJ1-4, with TRBD1 matching over 9 bases. Germline trimming cut 4 bases from V and 8 bases from J; bases unmatched to any gene: 5. There are 14 residues in the CDR3. The germline CDR1 and CDR2 sequences are SGHVS and FQNEAQ. The CDR3 reads CASSSQGAREKLFF. In nucleotides, the CDR3 is TGTGCCAGCAGCTCACAGGGGGCGCGCGAAAAACTGTTTTTT.

This clonotype occurred many times. Sequence at one end of the junction differs from germline and may be a read error. The V call is TRBV12-3 or TRBV12-4, the J call TRBJ2-2; 12 nucleotides match TRBD2. There are 15 residues in the CDR3. CDR3 in DNA: TGTGCCAGCAGTCTAGCGGGAGGGAGCACCGGGGAGCTGTTTTTT. It specifies CASSLAGGSTGELFF.

The table lists this clonotype with many counts. The chain carries TRBV6-6 and TRBJ2-5; TRBD1 or TRBD2 may be the D gene (6 bases each). The V end was cut by 6 bases, the J end by 4 bases, with 9 bases between. This CDR3 contains 12 residues. Germline CDR1 is MNHNY and CDR2 is SVGAGI (reference sequence). CDR3 sequence: CASSRGRETQYF. The CDR3 region has the DNA TGTGCCAGCAGCCGGGGGCGAGAGACCCAGTACTTC.

By share of the sample, this clonotype is medium-sized. This chain uses TRBV29-1 with TRBJ2-5; tentatively, D is TRBD2 (5 bases). Germline values: CDR1 SQVTM, CDR2 ANQGSEA. The CDR3 loop spans 15 amino acids. Trimming took 2 bases from V and 5 from J, leaving 18 bases between them. The CDR3 region has the DNA TGCAGCGTTGAAAGGTCGGCCACCGGGGTGGAGACCCAGTACTTC. It codes for CSVERSATGVETQYF.

This clonotype has ten or more counts. V is TRBV3-1 and J is TRBJ1-5; tentatively, D is TRBD1 (6 bases). Germline CDR1 reads LGHDT; CDR2 reads YNNKEL (reference sequence). The CDR3 length is 18 residues. The DNA for the CDR3 is TGTACCGATCTCCAGTGTAGAACAGGGAGTTGGTCGAGTCAGCCCCAGCATTTT. Translation: CTDLQCRTGSWSSQPQHF.

At least ten counts were recorded for this clonotype. V gene TRBV5-1 combines with J gene TRBJ2-2; no clear D. CDR3 size: 12 residues. The V gene lost 4 bases and the J gene lost 6 bases, with 7 bases spanning the gap. Germline CDR1 SGHRS, CDR2 YFSETQ. DNA of the CDR3: TGCGCCAGCAGCCTCCTAGCCGGGGAGCTGTTTTTT. Translated: CASSLLAGELFF.

This clonotype qualifies as medium-sized (0.01 to 0.1%). V is TRBV20-1 and J is TRBJ1-5; TRBD1 aligns across 8 bases. This CDR3 is 13 amino acids long. The germline CDR1 and CDR2 sequences are DFQATT and SNEGSKA (reference sequence). Trimming cost V 4 bases and J 7 bases; bases outside gene matches: 6. CDR3 DNA: TGCAGTGCTAACAGGGGGGATGGACAGCCCCAGCATTTT. It codes for CSANRGDGQPQHF.

About this clonotype: Given a much more abundant clone one base away, this may be a read error. The rearrangement links TRBV7-9 to TRBJ1-4, with 9 bases aligning to TRBD1. The germline V gene encodes CDR1 SEHNR and CDR2 FQNEAQ (reference sequence). The CDR3 sequence is 16 residues long. Losses at the gene ends were 6 bases for V and 7 bases for J; bases not matched to a gene: 12. In DNA form, the CDR3 reads TGTGCCAGCAGACACCGGCGGGGACAGGGAGGTGAAAAACTGTTTTTT. Translation gives CASRHRRGQGGEKLFF. The full variable domain, completed using reference TRBV7-9 and TRBJ1-4, is DTGVSQNPRHKITKRGQNVTFRCDPISEHNRLYWYRQTLGQGPEFLTYFQNEAQLEKSRLLSDRFSAERPKGSFSTLEIQRTEQGDSAMYLCASRHRRGQGGEKLFFGSGTQLSVL.

The rearrangement uses TRBV29-1 and TRBJ1-1, with D uncertain. The V gene lost 6 bases and the J gene lost 5 bases, with 13 bases spanning the gap. CDR1 and CDR2 (germline): SQVTM, ANQGSEA. The CDR3 runs 12 residues. The CDR3 DNA reads TGCAGCGTCTGGGCCCCGCCAACTGAAGCTTTCTTT. This encodes CSVWAPPTEAFF.

The genes are TRBV7-2 and TRBJ2-1; D is undetermined. Trimming took off 2 bases at V and 1 base at J, with 6 bases between the two ends. CDR3 length: 14 residues. Germline V gene sequence: CDR1 SGHTA, CDR2 FQGNSA. CDR3 sequence reads: CASSLIASYNEQFF. The CDR3 nucleotides are TGTGCCAGCAGCTTAATCGCTTCCTACAATGAGCAGTTCTTC.

This rearrangement joins TRBV6-6 to TRBJ2-1; no firm D call. The CDR3 has 15 amino acids. In germline, CDR1 is MNHNY, CDR2 SVGAGI (reference sequence). The V end lost 2 bases, the J end lost 0 bases, and 8 bases lay between the germline ends. The CDR3: CASSYEASSYNEQFF. Here the CDR3 DNA reads TGTGCCAGCAGTTACGAGGCAAGCTCCTACAATGAGCAGTTCTTC.

This clonotype was detected only a few times. V and J are TRBV2 and TRBJ2-1; a possible D gene is TRBD1 (5 bases). The germline V and J ends were trimmed by 5 bases and 13 bases, with 12 bases remaining between them. The germline CDR1 and CDR2 sequences are SNHLY and FYNNEI. The CDR3 is 11 residues long. The CDR3 spells CASSRGPTQFF. The CDR3 region has the DNA TGTGCCAGCAGTAGGGGCCCCACCCAGTTCTTC. Complete variable domain (other parts from reference TRBV2 and TRBJ2-1): EPEVTQTPSHQVTQMGQEVILRCVPISNHLYFYWYRQILGQKVEFLVSFYNNEISEKSEIFDDQFSVERPDGSNFTLKIRSTKLEDSAMYFCASSRGPTQFFGPGTRLTVL.

This clonotype was detected ten times or more. The chain employs TRBV20-1 and TRBJ1-2; a possible D gene is TRBD1 (5 bases). The germline CDR1 and CDR2 sequences are DFQATT and SNEGSKA (reference sequence). The CDR3 is made up of 14 amino acids. V lost 3 bases, J lost 2 bases, and 13 bases lay in between. CDR3 amino acids: CSASYVGQNYGYTF. CDR3 sequence (DNA): TGCAGTGCTAGCTACGTCGGACAAAACTATGGCTACACCTTC.

The rearrangement links TRBV6-2 or TRBV6-3 to TRBJ2-7; D is undetermined. Germline loops: CDR1 MNHEY, CDR2 SVGEGT. This CDR3 spans 15 amino acids. The V end lost 6 bases, the J end lost 0 bases, and 15 bases lay between the germline ends. In DNA form, the CDR3 reads TGTGCCAGCAGCCAAGGACGTCTTCGCTCCTACGAGCAGTACTTC. Amino acid sequence: CASSQGRLRSYEQYF.

By share, this clonotype counts as medium-sized. The V gene is TRBV12-3 or TRBV12-4, the J gene TRBJ2-3; D might be TRBD1 (6 bases). The CDR3 is 13 amino acids. V dropped 3 bases and J dropped 4 bases, with 8 bases sitting between them. CDR3 bases: TGTGCCAGCAGTTTGACAGGCCCAGATACGCAGTATTTT. This codes for CASSLTGPDTQYF.